The next 21 T cell receptor beta chains were all read from a single sample in a study of blood T cells in healthy people across ages. The authors ran a second PCR of about 7 to 11 cycles using a sample-barcoded 5' primer and a J-beta primer mix. TCRdb re-derived calls from the 5' RACE reads in MiXCR, one entry per CDR3 protein. The sample has roughly 550,000 distinct CDR3 sequences, under 30% seen once. These sequences were also reported in another study, on T cells of mothers and their children.

Sequencing used blood. Source of these receptors: a boy aged 5-17 years in good health.

The chain couples TRBV5-1 to TRBJ1-2; 7 nucleotides line up with TRBD1. Trimming removed 4 bases from V and 3 bases from J; junction bases left unmatched: 9. CDR3 length: 15 residues. Germline loops: CDR1 SGHRS, CDR2 YFSETQ. The CDR3 spells CASSREGQAYYGYTF. CDR3 nucleotide sequence: TGCGCCAGCAGCCGGGAAGGACAGGCGTACTATGGCTACACCTTC.

The chain has TRBV5-5 and TRBJ2-1; weak D call: TRBD2 (6 bases). Germline values: CDR1 SGHKS, CDR2 YYEKEE (reference sequence). This CDR3 region has 16 residues. V was trimmed by 0 bases and J by 3 bases, leaving 13 bases between them. The CDR3 DNA sequence: TGTGCCAGCAGCTTGGTATGGGCGGGGATCTACAATGAGCAGTTCTTC. Its protein product is CASSLVWAGIYNEQFF. Complete variable domain (other parts from reference TRBV5-5 and TRBJ2-1): DAGVTQSPTHLIKTRGQQVTLRCSPISGHKSVSWYQQVLGQGPQFIFQYYEKEERGRGNFPDRFSARQFPNYSSELNVNALLLGDSALYLCASSLVWAGIYNEQFFGPGTRLTVL.

This clonotype was observed a handful of times. The chain links TRBV5-1 to TRBJ1-1, with 9 bases lining up with TRBD1. The junction had 2 bases not matched to a gene; V was cut back by 2 bases and J by 0 bases. Germline V gene lookup returns CDR1 SGHRS and CDR2 YFSETQ. CDR3 length: 15 amino acids. The CDR3 here is CASSFGTGLNTEAFF. CDR3 in DNA: TGCGCCAGCAGCTTCGGGACAGGGCTGAACACTGAAGCTTTCTTT.

As to this clonotype: The junction and the germline gene differ at one end; a read error may be behind it. V and J are TRBV14 and TRBJ1-5; tentative D call: TRBD1 (6 bases). The CDR3 sequence is 18 residues long. Per germline, CDR1 SGHDN and CDR2 FVKESK. The CDR3 protein is CASSQDRPHNYSNQPQHF. The CDR3 DNA follows: TGTGCCAGCAGTCAAGACAGGCCTCACAATTATAGCAATCAGCCCCAGCATTTT.

The rearrangement links TRBV7-2 to TRBJ2-6; D might be TRBD1 (5 bases). The germline gives CDR1 SGHTA, CDR2 FQGNSA. The V and J ends lost 5 bases and 2 bases respectively, with 13 bases between them. This CDR3 has 16 amino acids. The CDR3 nucleotides are TGTGCCAGCAGCCCCGGACACGCAGCTGGGGCCAACGTCCTGACTTTC. Its protein product is CASSPGHAAGANVLTF.

This clonotype was counted at least ten times. The chain links TRBV12-3 or TRBV12-4 to TRBJ2-1, with D possibly matching TRBD2 (5 bases). V lost 6 bases to trimming and J lost 9 bases, with 9 bases between them. The CDR3 has 11 residues. DNA for the CDR3: TGTGCCAGCAGCCTTCGGGGTGAGCAGTTCTTC. Amino acid sequence: CASSLRGEQFF.

This sequence joins TRBV5-1 and TRBJ2-1, with TRBD1 as a possible D gene (6 bases). The J call may not be correct, given that the DNA end is closer to TRBJ2-5. CDR3 length: 15 residues. Germline lookup yields CDR1 SGHRS and CDR2 YFSETQ. The CDR3 DNA is TGCGCCAGCAGCGGAAGGCAGGGGCCCCAAGAGACCCAGTACTTC. Protein product: CASSGRQGPQETQYF.

The table lists this clonotype with a few counts. The chain carries TRBV6-5 and TRBJ1-2; D is perhaps TRBD1 (5 bases). The CDR3 extends over 14 amino acids. In germline, CDR1 is MNHEY, CDR2 SVGAGI. Trimming took off 7 bases at V and 0 bases at J, with 12 bases between the two ends. CDR3 coding DNA: TGTGCCAGCACCCGGGGGGGGACTAACTATGGCTACACCTTC. Translating gives CASTRGGTNYGYTF.

The sample holds a few counts of this clonotype. The rearrangement joins TRBV6-2 or TRBV6-3 to TRBJ2-7; D remains ambiguous. V was shortened by 7 bases and J by 5 bases, with 21 bases between the two germline ends. The CDR3 spans 15 residues. The germline CDR1 and CDR2 sequences are MNHEY and SVGEGT. In nucleotides, the CDR3 is TGTGCCAGCACCCCCATAGGGAAGTCCACCCACGAGCAGTACTTC. Protein sequence: CASTPIGKSTHEQYF.

The CDR3: CAWSVPGSSYNSPLHF. The CDR3 nucleotides are TGTGCCTGGAGTGTACCGGGGAGCTCCTATAATTCACCCCTCCACTTT. The chain links TRBV30 to TRBJ1-6; D gene uncertain. This CDR3 has 16 amino acids. Trimming took off 0 bases at V and 0 bases at J, with 9 bases between the two ends. CDR1 is GTSNPN, CDR2 SVGIG, per germline (reference sequence).

This chain joins TRBV28 and TRBJ1-5, with 7 bases matching TRBD1. The CDR3 is 14 residues long. The V gene's germline CDR1 is MDHEN and CDR2 SYDVKM. V gave up 4 bases and J gave up 4 bases; unmatched junction bases: 4. CDR3 loop: CASSSSQGNQPQHF. DNA of the CDR3: TGTGCCAGCAGTTCCTCACAGGGGAATCAGCCCCAGCATTTT. The complete variable domain, with remaining parts taken from reference TRBV28 and TRBJ1-5, reads DVKVTQSSRYLVKRTGEKVFLECVQDMDHENMFWYRQDPGLGLRLIYFSYDVKMKEKGDIPEGYSVSREKKERFSLILESASTNQTSMYLCASSSSQGNQPQHFGDGTRLSIL.

The chain links TRBV4-1 to TRBJ1-5; D is undetermined. CDR1 and CDR2 (germline): MGHRA, YSYEKL. V lost 0 bases and J lost 6, with 12 bases in between. This CDR3 has 15 residues. The CDR3 region has the DNA TGCGCCAGCAGCCAAGATTCGGGTGGAAGTCAGCCCCAGCATTTT. This codes for CASSQDSGGSQPQHF.

The chain employs TRBV2 and TRBJ2-4; no clear D gene. V was shortened by 7 bases and J by 5 bases, with 9 bases between the two germline ends. CDR1 is SNHLY and CDR2 is FYNNEI in the germline V gene. The length of the CDR3 is 12 residues. The CDR3, as DNA: TGTGCCAGCAAGTTAGACCAAAACATTCAGTACTTC. Translated, it gives CASKLDQNIQYF.

The chain uses TRBV7-9 and TRBJ2-3, with D tentatively TRBD1 (6 bases). Germline V gene lookup returns CDR1 SEHNR and CDR2 FQNEAQ (reference sequence). This CDR3 contains 15 residues. The ends were cut back, 4 bases at V and 6 bases at J, with 17 bases in the middle. CDR3 sequence: CASSSTLDRGDTQYF. CDR3 coding DNA: TGTGCCAGCAGCTCCACCCTCGATAGGGGGGATACGCAGTATTTT.

This clonotype was seen more than once but under ten times. The rearrangement joins TRBV5-4 to TRBJ2-7; TRBD2 matches at 14 bases. Germline V lookup: CDR1 SGHNT, CDR2 YYREEE (reference sequence). There are 13 residues in the CDR3. V was pared by 7 bases and J by 6 bases, with 3 bases of the junction left unmatched. The CDR3 nucleotides read TGTGCCAGCGGGGGGACTAGCGGGGGCGAGCAGTACTTC. Its translation: CASGGTSGGEQYF.

V gene TRBV7-3 combines with J gene TRBJ2-5; a possible D gene is TRBD2 (5 bases). V was cut by 1 base and J by 0 bases, with 9 bases left in between. The CDR3 has 15 residues. Germline assignment: CDR1 SGHTA and CDR2 FQGTGA. The CDR3 here is CASSLSLANQETQYF. The DNA of the CDR3 is TGTGCCAGCAGCTTAAGCCTAGCCAACCAAGAGACCCAGTACTTC.

This clonotype was counted at least ten times. The chain couples TRBV2 to TRBJ2-7; D perhaps matches TRBD1 (6 bases). Germline V gene data show CDR1 as SNHLY and CDR2 as FYNNEI. With 7 bases removed from V and 4 bases from J, the gap between germline ends came to 14 bases. The CDR3 contains 13 residues. The CDR3 region is CASTPGQTYEQYF. CDR3 nucleotide sequence: TGTGCCAGCACACCGGGACAAACTTACGAGCAGTACTTC.

The sample holds many counts of this clonotype. The chain joins TRBV6-5 to TRBJ2-7, with D uncertain. The CDR3 totals 11 residues. From germline, CDR1 is MNHEY and CDR2 SVGAGI. Trimming pared 5 bases from V and 4 bases from J, leaving 6 bases between. The DNA for the CDR3 is TGTGCCAGCAGTAACAGATACGAGCAGTACTTC. It yields the protein CASSNRYEQYF.

The chain combines TRBV6-6 with TRBJ2-1; TRBD2 might be the D (6 bases). The end of the DNA aligns better with TRBJ2-7, so the J call may be wrong. The CDR3 sequence is 14 residues long. The germline gives CDR1 MNHNY, CDR2 SVGAGI (reference sequence). The CDR3 spells CASSSGLVAYEQYF. The CDR3 DNA sequence: TGTGCCAGCAGCTCGGGACTGGTCGCCTACGAGCAGTACTTC.

This clonotype was recorded a few times. The chain is built from TRBV29-1 and TRBJ2-5, with TRBD2 matching 11 bases. V trimming: 6 bases; J trimming: 2 bases; junction bases outside the gene matches: 8. Germline V gene data show CDR1 as SQVTM and CDR2 as ANQGSEA. The CDR3 runs to 15 residues. CDR3 residues: CSVEPGLADQETQYF. DNA of the CDR3: TGCAGCGTCGAGCCGGGACTAGCGGATCAAGAGACCCAGTACTTC.

The chain links TRBV9 to TRBJ1-1, with D hard to call. Germline V gene sequence: CDR1 SGDLS, CDR2 YYNGEE. The CDR3 consists of 14 residues. The V and J ends lost 0 bases and 0 bases respectively, with 6 bases between them. The CDR3 region is CASSVGQLNTEAFF. CDR3 nucleotides: TGTGCCAGCAGCGTAGGGCAGCTGAACACTGAAGCTTTCTTT. Supplemented by reference TRBV9 and TRBJ1-1, the full variable domain reads DSGVTQTPKHLITATGQRVTLRCSPRSGDLSVYWYQQSLDQGLQFLIQYYNGEERAKGNILERFSAQQFPDLHSELNLSSLELGDSALYFCASSVGQLNTEAFFGQGTRLTVV.